Sequencing of this TCR beta chain was carried out in a study of radiation and T cells in renal cell carcinoma. Points from the study as a whole: Irradiated tumors had higher TCR clonality than control tumors. Irradiated tumors held more dominant CDR3 motifs than control tumors.

Looked up from germline, CDR1 is ENHRY and CDR2 is SYGVKD. V gave up 9 bases and J gave up 3 bases, with 15 bases separating them. The CDR3 covers 14 residues. Sequencing was performed with immunoSEQ multiplex PCR; in TCRdb, only in-frame clones are kept and a portion is missing. The data show approximately 12,000 clones, about 65% seen once. On this clone: Its target is not known.

This sample's treatment: treatment-naive control, cytoreductive nephrectomy. The V and J genes are TRBV10-3 and TRBJ1-3, with D perhaps TRBD1 (5 bases). The sequence came from a woman of 80 years or more with renal cell carcinoma. Source: tumor tissue, taken from a patient whose treatment was nephrectomy without radiotherapy. The CDR3 is CAISTGGLGNTIYF. Here the CDR3 DNA reads TGTGCCATTTCAACCGGGGGTCTTGGAAACACCATATATTTT.